This record looks at one TCR beta chain sequence and its context. This clone was counted only a few times. What this receptor recognizes is not known. No clone much larger than this one lies a single base away; base qualities are absent. This sample stems from a study of blood T cell repertoires in COVID-19 (dated by TCRdb to between 2020 and 2021). General notes on the study: The collaborator samples originated in the United States, Italy and Spain and spanned the acute and convalescent phases of COVID-19. The samples were drawn from the first 160 participants of the ongoing ImmuneRACE study and from over a thousand subjects provided by 6 global collaborators. Nearly every sample came with metadata listing a de-identified subject ID, COVID-19 status, age in years and sex. Where available, HLA class I and class II types were obtained from metadata supplied by the sample provider rather than from assay-based typing. Subjects who had been exposed to COVID-19, were actively infected with it, or had recovered from it provided the deeply sampled blood TCRbeta repertoires that made up the dataset. The material from the prospective study consisted of cDNA or gDNA derived from T cells, B-cell-depleted T cells, or PBMCs. The repertoires were released in a freely available public database intended as a resource for research on the immune response to SARS-CoV-2. The study at large found these results: The amount of clinical and demographic metadata varied by source and participant and was provided uncurated.

In Seattle, one collaborating source enrolled patients while the infection was active and tracked those patients longitudinally over the course of disease. Each collaborating institution followed its own protocols to collect whole blood in K2EDTA tubes. Collaborator samples were shipped for TCRbeta analysis as frozen whole blood, isolated PBMCs, or DNA extracted from either sample type. TCRbeta CDR3 regions were amplified from genomic DNA using the immunoSEQ Assay, a bias-controlled multiplex PCR. The original pipeline was this. The number of nucleated cells in each sample was estimated from the amplification of reference gene primers within the assay. To quantify the absolute abundance of each unique TCRbeta CDR3 rearrangement, sequence reads were collapsed and filtered. For each sample, productive Simpson clonality was calculated by taking the square root of Simpson's diversity index across productive rearrangements. This is the immuneACCESS table as TCRdb keeps it, with only in-frame sequences that have V and J called. A part of the clones is gone; compared with another copy, unresolved V genes explain less than half, and the rest is unexplained. That table supplies the V and J calls and clone size; D and trimming were determined from the DNA. The sample records under 300,000 clones, approximately 84% of which are singletons. The ten largest account for approximately 1.5% of the sample.

The CDR3 goes from the cysteine to the phenylalanine over 15 residues. Solely the CDR3 DNA is kept, with 45 bases framed from the first base. CDR1 and CDR2, looked up from the germline V gene, are SGHDT and YYEEEE. After removal of 3 bases from V and 7 bases from J, the junction retains 8 bases not matched to a gene. Sequences were obtained from peripheral blood. The chain joins TRBV5-6 to TRBJ1-5; 9 bases in the middle match TRBD1. The sequence was collected from a human donor with COVID-19, enrolled during active disease. The donor label of this sample is uncertain. The DNA sequence is given as TGTGCCAGCAGCTCGGAGGGACAGGGAATACAGCCCCAGCATTTT. This yields the protein CASSSEGQGIQPQHF.